This T cell receptor (beta chain) was retrieved from a study of T cells after yellow fever vaccination. Across the whole study: The authors prepared low-cell-number fractions using SMART-Seq v4 Ultra Low Input. Study-wide results and limits: Among primary-vaccination clones, most reappeared after the booster, at around 97% for CD4 and 85% to 90% for CD8. Among all clonotypes, a small share was observed in both CD4 and CD8 compartments.

MiXCR was run by TCRdb on the 5' RACE reads, yielding one entry per CDR3 protein. The sample includes 610,000 or so distinct CDR3 sequences, roughly an eighth of them seen just once. Germline CDR1 is SNHLY and CDR2 is FYNNEI. With 7 bases removed from V and 3 bases from J, the gap between germline ends came to 14 bases. The CDR3 extends over 14 amino acids. This clonotype turned up a few times. Its specificity is not known. The source of this sequence is a man aged 25-40 years who received the YFV17D yellow fever vaccine. The chain links TRBV2 to TRBJ2-3; D not resolved. Sequenced material: PBMCs, taken on the day of the yellow fever booster vaccination. CDR3 sequence: CASNEARGTDTQYF. The CDR3 nucleotides read TGTGCCAGCAACGAAGCCCGCGGTACAGATACGCAGTATTTT.